This T cell receptor (beta chain) came from a study of identical twins. CDR3 length: 12 amino acids. Trimming removed 1 base at V and 7 bases at J, with 2 bases between. CDR1 and CDR2 from the germline V gene are SNHLY and FYNNEI. A universal primer binding site was introduced by template switching. The final cDNA contained unique molecular identifiers. MiXCR was run by TCRdb on the 5' RACE reads, yielding one entry per CDR3 protein. Seen here are some 500,000 distinct CDR3 sequences, roughly an eighth observed once, and the top ten hold approximately 0.98%. This clonotype was observed a few times. Another study also made use of these data, one on yellow fever vaccine responses in identical twins. That investigation notes: Each twin's T cell response to the vaccine was reported to look partly convergent and partly personalized.

This clonotype was sampled from a woman aged 18-29 years in good health. The genes are TRBV2 and TRBJ1-6; D unclear. Sequenced input: CD4+ T cells sorted from blood. CDR3 sequence reads: CASSEGNSPLHF. The CDR3 DNA sequence: TGTGCCAGCAGTGAAGGGAATTCACCCCTCCACTTT. Based on the CDR3 plus reference TRBV2 and TRBJ1-6, the full variable domain is EPEVTQTPSHQVTQMGQEVILRCVPISNHLYFYWYRQILGQKVEFLVSFYNNEISEKSEIFDDQFSVERPDGSNFTLKIRSTKLEDSAMYFCASSEGNSPLHFGNGTRLTVT.